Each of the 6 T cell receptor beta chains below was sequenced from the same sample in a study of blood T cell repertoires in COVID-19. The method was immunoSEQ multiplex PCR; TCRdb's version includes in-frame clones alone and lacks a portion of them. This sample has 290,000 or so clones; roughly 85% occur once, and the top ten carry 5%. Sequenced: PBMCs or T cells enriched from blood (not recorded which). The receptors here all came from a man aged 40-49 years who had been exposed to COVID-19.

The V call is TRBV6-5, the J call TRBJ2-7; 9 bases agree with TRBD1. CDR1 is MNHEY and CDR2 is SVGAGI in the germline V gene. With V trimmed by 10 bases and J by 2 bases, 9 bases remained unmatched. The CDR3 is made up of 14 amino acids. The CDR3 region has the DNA TGTGCCACCGAGCCCCGGGACAGGGCCTACGAGCAGTACTTC. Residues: CATEPRDRAYEQYF.

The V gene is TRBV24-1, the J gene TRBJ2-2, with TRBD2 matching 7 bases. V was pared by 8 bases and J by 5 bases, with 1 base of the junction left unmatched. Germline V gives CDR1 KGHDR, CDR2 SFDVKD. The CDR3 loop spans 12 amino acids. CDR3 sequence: CATTGGTGELFF. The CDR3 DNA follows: TGTGCCACCACCGGGGGGACCGGGGAGCTGTTTTTT.

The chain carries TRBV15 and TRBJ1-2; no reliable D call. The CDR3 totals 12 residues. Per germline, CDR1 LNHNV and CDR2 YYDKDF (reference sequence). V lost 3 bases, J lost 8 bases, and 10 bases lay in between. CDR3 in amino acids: CATSRRTEGYTF. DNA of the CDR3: TGTGCCACCAGCAGGAGGACTGAGGGCTACACCTTC.

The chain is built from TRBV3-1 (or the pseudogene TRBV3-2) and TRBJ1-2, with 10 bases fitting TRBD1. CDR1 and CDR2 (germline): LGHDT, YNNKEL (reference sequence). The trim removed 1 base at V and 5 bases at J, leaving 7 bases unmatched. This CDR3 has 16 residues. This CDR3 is CASSQVPGTGAYGYTF. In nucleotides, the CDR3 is TGTGCCAGCAGCCAAGTTCCTGGGACAGGGGCTTATGGCTACACCTTC.

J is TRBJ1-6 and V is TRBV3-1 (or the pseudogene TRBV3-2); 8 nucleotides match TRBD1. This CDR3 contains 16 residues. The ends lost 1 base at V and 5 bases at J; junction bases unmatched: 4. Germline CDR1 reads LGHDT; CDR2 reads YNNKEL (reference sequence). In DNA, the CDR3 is TGTGCCAGCAGCCAAGCAGGGGGCAGGGATAATTCACCCCTCCACTTT. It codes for CASSQAGGRDNSPLHF.

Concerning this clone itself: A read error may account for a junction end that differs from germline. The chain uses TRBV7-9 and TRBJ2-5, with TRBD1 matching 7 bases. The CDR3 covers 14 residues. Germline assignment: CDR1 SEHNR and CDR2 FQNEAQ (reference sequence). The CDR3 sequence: CASSFNSGTVFLHF. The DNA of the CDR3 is TGTGCCAGCAGCTTCAATTCCGGGACAGTCTTCCTCCACTTC.